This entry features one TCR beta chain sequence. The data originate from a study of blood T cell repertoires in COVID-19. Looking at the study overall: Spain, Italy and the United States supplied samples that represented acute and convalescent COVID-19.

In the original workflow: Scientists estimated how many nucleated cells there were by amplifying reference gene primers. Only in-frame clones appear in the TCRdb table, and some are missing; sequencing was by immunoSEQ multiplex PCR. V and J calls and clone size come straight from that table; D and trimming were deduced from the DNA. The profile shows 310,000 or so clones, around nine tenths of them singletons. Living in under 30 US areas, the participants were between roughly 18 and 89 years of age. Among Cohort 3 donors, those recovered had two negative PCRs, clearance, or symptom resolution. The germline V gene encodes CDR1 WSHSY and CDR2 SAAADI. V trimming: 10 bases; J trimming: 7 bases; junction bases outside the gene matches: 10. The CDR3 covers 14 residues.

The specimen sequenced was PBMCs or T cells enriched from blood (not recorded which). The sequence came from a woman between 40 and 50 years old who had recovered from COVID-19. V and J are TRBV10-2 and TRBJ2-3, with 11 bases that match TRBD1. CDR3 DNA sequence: TGCGCCACCTCCGGGACAGGGGGGGGACATACGCAGTATTTT. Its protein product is CATSGTGGGHTQYF.